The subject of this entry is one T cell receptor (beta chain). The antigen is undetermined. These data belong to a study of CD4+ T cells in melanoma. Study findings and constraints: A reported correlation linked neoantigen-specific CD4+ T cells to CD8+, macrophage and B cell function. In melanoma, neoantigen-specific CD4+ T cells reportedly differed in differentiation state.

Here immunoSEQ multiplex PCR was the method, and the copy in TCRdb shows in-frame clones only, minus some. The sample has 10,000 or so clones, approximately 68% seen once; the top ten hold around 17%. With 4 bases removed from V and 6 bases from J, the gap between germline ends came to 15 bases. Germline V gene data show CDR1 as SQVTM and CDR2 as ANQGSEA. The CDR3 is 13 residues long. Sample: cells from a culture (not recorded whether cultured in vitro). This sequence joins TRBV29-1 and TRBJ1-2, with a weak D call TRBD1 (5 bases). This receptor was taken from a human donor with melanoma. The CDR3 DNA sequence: TGCAGCGTTGGCCCCTGGGCGGACAATGGCTACACCTTC. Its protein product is CSVGPWADNGYTF. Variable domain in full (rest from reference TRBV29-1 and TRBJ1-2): SAVISQKPSRDICQRGTSLTIQCQVDSQVTMMFWYRQQPGQSLTLIATANQGSEATYESGFVIDKFPISRPNLTFSTLTVSNMSPEDSSIYLCSVGPWADNGYTFGSGTRLTVV.